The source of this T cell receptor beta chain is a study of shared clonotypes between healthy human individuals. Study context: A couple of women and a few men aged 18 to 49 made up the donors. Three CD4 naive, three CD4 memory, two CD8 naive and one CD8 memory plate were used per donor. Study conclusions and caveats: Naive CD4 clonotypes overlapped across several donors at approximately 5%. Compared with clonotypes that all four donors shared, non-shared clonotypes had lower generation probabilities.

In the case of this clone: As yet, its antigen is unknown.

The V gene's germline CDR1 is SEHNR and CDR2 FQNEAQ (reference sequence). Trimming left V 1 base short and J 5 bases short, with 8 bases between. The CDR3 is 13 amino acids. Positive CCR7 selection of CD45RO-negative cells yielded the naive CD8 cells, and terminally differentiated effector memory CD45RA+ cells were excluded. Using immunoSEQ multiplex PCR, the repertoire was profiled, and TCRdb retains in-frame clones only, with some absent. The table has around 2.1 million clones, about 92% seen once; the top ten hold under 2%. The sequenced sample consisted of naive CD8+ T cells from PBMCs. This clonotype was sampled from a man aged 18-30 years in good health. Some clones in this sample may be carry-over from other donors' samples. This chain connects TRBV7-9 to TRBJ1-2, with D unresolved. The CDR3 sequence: CASSLEGIYGYTF. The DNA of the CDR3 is TGTGCCAGCAGCTTAGAAGGCATTTATGGCTACACCTTC.